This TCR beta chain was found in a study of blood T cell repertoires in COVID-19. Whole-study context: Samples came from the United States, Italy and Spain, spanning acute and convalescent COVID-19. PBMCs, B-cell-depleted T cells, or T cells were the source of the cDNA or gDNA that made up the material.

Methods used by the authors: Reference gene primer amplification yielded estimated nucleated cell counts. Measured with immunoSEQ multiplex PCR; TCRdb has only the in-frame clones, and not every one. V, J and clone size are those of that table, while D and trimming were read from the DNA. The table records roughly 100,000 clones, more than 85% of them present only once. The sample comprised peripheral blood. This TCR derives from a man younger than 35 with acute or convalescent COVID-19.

CDR3 sequence (DNA): TGTGCCAGCTCCCCCCAGGGGCATGGCTACACCTTC. Translation gives CASSPQGHGYTF. This rearrangement joins TRBV18 to TRBJ1-2; D is possibly TRBD1 (6 bases). The CDR3 consists of 12 residues. V lost 6 bases and J 6 bases, leaving 11 bases between the germline ends. Germline V gives CDR1 KGHSH, CDR2 LQKENI.